This T cell receptor (beta chain) came from a study of post-analysis software for immune sequencing data. Unique molecular identifiers tagged the TCR beta cDNA libraries. Each CDR3 protein is one row after TCRdb ran MiXCR on the PCR reads. This table has hundreds of thousands of distinct CDR3 sequences, roughly 38% appearing once. Study results and caveats: Five or six TRBV segments were significantly more frequent in patients than in controls. TRBV5-6, TRBV5-1 and TRBV20-1 were among these segments.

Germline CDR1 reads LNHNV; CDR2 reads YYDKDF (reference sequence). This CDR3 spans 13 amino acids. As to this clonotype: The target antigen is unknown. The junction and the germline gene differ at one end; a read error may be behind it.

The chain links TRBV15 to TRBJ2-7; 7 bases are shared with TRBD1. The sample comprised blood. This clonotype originated in a girl aged 2-10 years with multiple sclerosis. The CDR3 protein is CTTSLGQPYEQYF. In DNA, the CDR3 is TGTACCACCAGCTTGGGACAGCCCTACGAGCAGTACTTC.